Sequencing of this TCR beta chain was carried out in a study of blood T cells in healthy people across ages. Regarding this clonotype: Compared with germline, one end of the junction differs, possibly owing to a read error.

Germline CDR1 SGHTA, CDR2 FQGTGA. This CDR3 is built from 14 residues. Through a sample-barcoded 5' primer and a J-beta primer mix, a second PCR was run for 7 to 11 cycles. A template-switch adaptor with 12 random nucleotides tagged each cDNA molecule. TCRdb reprocessed the 5' RACE reads with MiXCR, giving one entry per CDR3 protein. In the table there are hundreds of thousands of distinct CDR3 sequences, over 40% of which are singletons. Sequences were obtained from blood. This TCR came from a woman older than 75 in good health. This chain links TRBV7-3 with TRBJ2-3; TRBD1 agrees at 10 bases. The CDR3 sequence: CASSFGTGDGTQYF. The CDR3 nucleotides are TGCGCCAGCAGCTTCGGGACAGGGGACGGTACGCAGTATTTT.